What follows are 8 T cell receptor beta chains derived from one specimen sequenced in a study of control samples from healthy donors and cancer patients. The protocol was immunoSEQ multiplex PCR, while the TCRdb copy is restricted to in-frame clones and leaves out a portion. The table shows approximately 170,000 clones, with about 86% occurring only once. Sequenced material: blood. The receptors were gathered from a woman in her 30s in good health.

The chain employs TRBV18 and TRBJ1-5; 8 nucleotides align to TRBD1. Germline-derived CDR1 and CDR2 are KGHSH and LQKENI. The V and J ends lost 4 bases and 4 bases, in that order; junction bases with no gene match: 12. The CDR3 totals 17 residues. The CDR3 sequence is CASSLQGGYDGNQPQHF. The CDR3 nucleotides read TGTGCCAGCTCACTACAGGGGGGTTATGATGGAAATCAGCCCCAGCATTTT.

The rearrangement links TRBV3-1 (or the pseudogene TRBV3-2) to TRBJ2-7; the D gene is possibly TRBD2 (6 bases). Trimming cost V 2 bases and J 4 bases, with 18 bases left between them. Germline V CDR1 and CDR2: LGHDT, YNNKEL (reference sequence). The CDR3 extends over 16 amino acids. The CDR3 DNA reads as TGTGCCAGCAGCCAAATTACTAGCTCCCCCTCTTACGAGCAGTACTTC. It specifies CASSQITSSPSYEQYF.

The rearrangement links TRBV27 to TRBJ2-1; 7 bases are shared with TRBD2. CDR3 length: 13 residues. Germline V CDR1 and CDR2: MNHEY, SMNVEV (reference sequence). Unmatched junction bases numbered 4, after V lost 2 bases and J lost 9 bases. The CDR3 spells CASSLIGGGEQFF. The CDR3 bases are TGTGCCAGCAGTTTAATTGGGGGGGGTGAGCAGTTCTTC.

The genes are TRBV28 and TRBJ2-3, with 8 bases that match TRBD2. Losses at the gene ends were 7 bases for V and 3 bases for J; bases not matched to a gene: 9. Germline assignment: CDR1 MDHEN and CDR2 SYDVKM. The length of the CDR3 is 15 residues. CDR3 protein: CASTGSGSFTDTQYF. The CDR3 coding sequence is TGTGCCAGCACCGGGAGCGGGAGTTTTACAGATACGCAGTATTTT.

The rearrangement uses TRBV6-1 and TRBJ1-5; D unclear. The CDR3 loop spans 13 amino acids. V dropped 2 bases and J dropped 5 bases, with 7 bases sitting between them. Germline V gives CDR1 MNHNS, CDR2 SASEGT. The CDR3 protein is CASSETQYQPQHF. CDR3 sequence (DNA): TGTGCCAGCAGTGAAACCCAGTATCAGCCCCAGCATTTT.

Here the CDR3 DNA reads TGTGCCATCAGGGGGACAGGGGGAAACAATGAGCAGTTCTTC. Residues: CAIRGTGGNNEQFF. This rearrangement joins TRBV10-3 to TRBJ2-1; TRBD1 matches at 11 bases. Germline V gives CDR1 ENHRY, CDR2 SYGVKD. After removal of 6 bases from V and 5 bases from J, the junction contained 3 bases not matched to a gene. This CDR3 spans 14 amino acids.

V gene TRBV29-1 combines with J gene TRBJ2-7; 7 nucleotides align to TRBD1. V gave up 6 bases and J gave up 3 bases; unmatched junction bases: 5. CDR3 length: 12 amino acids. Germline V gives CDR1 SQVTM, CDR2 ANQGSEA. The CDR3 nucleotides are TGCAGCGTGCAGGGGGACATCTACGAGCAGTACTTC. It yields the protein CSVQGDIYEQYF.

The CDR3 DNA reads as TGTGCCAGCAGCCAGGGGACATTAGACACCATATATTTT. Translating it yields CASSQGTLDTIYF. The chain carries TRBV3-1 (or the pseudogene TRBV3-2) and TRBJ1-3, with D possibly being TRBD1 (6 bases). The V and J ends lost 3 bases and 8 bases respectively, with 11 bases between them. The CDR3 totals 13 residues. Per the germline V gene, CDR1 is LGHDT and CDR2 is YNNKEL (reference sequence).